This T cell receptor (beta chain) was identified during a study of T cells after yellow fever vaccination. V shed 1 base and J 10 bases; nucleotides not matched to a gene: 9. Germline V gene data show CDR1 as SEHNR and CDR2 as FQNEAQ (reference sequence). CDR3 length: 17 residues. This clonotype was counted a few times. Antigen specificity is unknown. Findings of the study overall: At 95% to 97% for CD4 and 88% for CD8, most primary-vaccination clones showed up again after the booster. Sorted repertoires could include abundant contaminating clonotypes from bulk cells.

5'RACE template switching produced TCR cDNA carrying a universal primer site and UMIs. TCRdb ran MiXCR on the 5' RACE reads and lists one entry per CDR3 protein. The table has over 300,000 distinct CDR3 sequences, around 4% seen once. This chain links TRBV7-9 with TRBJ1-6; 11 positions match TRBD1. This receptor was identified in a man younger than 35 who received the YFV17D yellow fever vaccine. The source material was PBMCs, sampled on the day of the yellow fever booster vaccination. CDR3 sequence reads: CASSLGGVRDRGSPLHF. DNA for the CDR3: TGTGCCAGCAGCTTAGGAGGAGTAAGGGACAGGGGGTCACCCCTCCACTTT.